Listed here is a single T cell receptor beta chain. Per the study methods: Reference gene primers were amplified, and this amplification served to estimate nucleated cell counts. This table comes from immunoSEQ multiplex PCR, and its TCRdb copy is limited to in-frame clones, with some not included. The V and J calls and clone size are taken from that table; D and trimming were inferred from the DNA. The sample has 130,000 to 150,000 clones, 80% seen once; the top ten hold around 3.8%. The data were taken from a study of blood T cell repertoires in COVID-19. In the study overall: COVID-19 samples collected from the United States, Italy and Spain covered acute and convalescent phases. From T cells, B-cell-depleted T cells, or PBMCs came the material, which was cDNA or gDNA.

CDR3 length: 15 amino acids. Per the germline V gene, CDR1 is SGHTA and CDR2 is FQGNSA. V lost 1 base and J 0 bases, leaving 7 bases between the germline ends. The origin of this receptor is a man in his 70s who had recovered from COVID-19. V and J are TRBV7-2 and TRBJ2-1; maybe TRBD2 (5 bases). Input material: peripheral blood. The CDR3 spells CASSLVSGSYNEQFF. In DNA form, the CDR3 reads TGTGCCAGCAGCTTAGTCAGCGGCTCCTACAATGAGCAGTTCTTC.